This T cell receptor beta chain was retrieved from a study of beta chain features in type 1 diabetes listed by TCRdb under 2018. In terms of the full investigation: Mean age, gender distribution, total cell number and subset yield did not differ between patients and healthy donors. In the study, TCRB repertoires of sorted circulating CD4+ T cell subsets from recently diagnosed type 1 diabetes patients were compared with those of matched healthy donors. A total of approximately 100,000,000 sorted cells were examined across all samples, and the number of cells per subset was strongly correlated with RNA yield. Whereas all 28 donors provided naive and central memory subsets, regulatory and stem cell-like memory subsets were isolated from just 8 patients and about 8 healthy donors.

The CDR3, cysteine through phenylalanine, is 14 amino acids long. Only CDR3 DNA is held: 42 bases, read in frame from base 1. CDR1 MDHEN and CDR2 SYDVKM are derived from the germline V gene. The V end loses 4 bases and the J end loses 4 bases, and a stretch of 11 bases separates them. The High Capacity cDNA Reverse Transcription Kit was used to reverse transcribe all of the isolated RNA, meaning that expressed TCRB transcripts were what got sequenced. Deep immunoSEQ sequencing was applied to naive, central memory and regulatory T cell samples, giving an average of about 3.7 million total reads per sample. Sorted cells were lysed in RLT buffer and RNA was extracted with DNase-treated RNeasy Micro or Mini kits, depending on cell number. To prevent cross-contamination, every cell subset was processed on its own, while patient and healthy donor samples were processed together. The immunoSEQ multiplex PCR was used to amplify TCRB sequences from cDNA, generating 87-bp fragments that spanned the CDR3 region. Amplicons were sequenced on the Illumina HiSeq platform. The source study handled its data this way. Synthetic template baselines were used to correct PCR bias computationally, reads within Hamming distance 2 were collapsed together, and singletons that could not be merged were discarded. Reads were aligned to IMGT to assign V, D and J genes, CDR3 length, and insertions or deletions at six rearrangement sites. Within each subset, clonotype counts were normalized to sorted cell number, and only after that were true diversity and Gini coefficients computed with the tcR R package. The overlap coefficient, calculated on TCRB nucleotide sequences, was used to measure repertoire sharing. TCRdb obtained this table from immuneACCESS and retained in-frame rearrangements with V and J assigned. These tables miss some clones; where compared with another copy, unresolved V genes account for less than half of the shortfall, and the remainder is unexplained. From that table come the V and J calls and clone size; the DNA was used to work out D and trimming. This sample lists about 140,000 clones; around 7% were detected once. 1.1% to 1.5% of the sample is in the top ten clones.

What the study reported, not specific to this receptor: PCR may preferentially amplify shorter templates, but because patient and control samples were amplified and corrected together, any resulting skew would affect both groups equally. In all four CD4+ subsets, TCRB CDR3 length was moderately but significantly shorter in type 1 diabetes patients. Because cDNA was sequenced instead of genomic DNA, activated cells with high expression could be over-represented, although the groups did not differ in activation or CD3 levels. Naive, central memory and regulatory TCRB repertoires appeared more similar among patients than among healthy donors. At VDJ recombination sites, type 1 diabetes patients had fewer insertions and more deleted nucleotides, which implies abnormalities in thymic rearrangement. Because the HLA sub-analyses included only small numbers of individuals, any influence of HLA type on TCRB rearrangement was left unresolved.

This clone turned up a few times. Its target antigen remains unknown. No base quality values were provided; no much bigger clone lies one nucleotide off. From each donor, a single peripheral blood sample of 100 to 150 mL on average was drawn into heparinised tubes. Naive, central memory, regulatory and stem cell-like memory CD4+ T cells were sorted on a BD FACSAria II using a panel including CD45RO, CCR7, CD25, CD127, CD95 and CD27. A purity above 98% was achieved for all sorted populations. PBMCs were isolated immediately by Lymphoprep density gradient centrifugation and stained directly without culture. Samples were stained and sorted in pairs, with one healthy donor and one patient per experiment, so that batch effects were minimized.

Recombination linked TRBV28 to TRBJ1-3, with TRBD1 perhaps the D gene, on 5 matching bases. Material: central memory CD4+ T cells from blood. This clonotype was obtained from a woman aged 25 to 39 in good health. The CDR3 loop reads CASSYGARGNTIYF. The DNA sequence follows: TGTGCCAGCAGTTATGGGGCGAGAGGAAACACCATATATTTT.